Presented here are 6 T cell receptor beta chains from one specimen sequenced in a study of graft-versus-host responses after intestinal transplantation. Sequenced by immunoSEQ multiplex PCR; TCRdb stores in-frame clones only, minus some. The table includes tens of thousands of clones, 50% to 65% detected once. The sample here was alloreactive CD4+ T cells from a mixed lymphocyte reaction culture, taken before intestinal transplant. The subset: CFSE-low proliferating T cells sorted from roughly 6-day pre-transplant mixed lymphocyte reaction (GvH or HvG direction). All receptors derive from a human patient who received an intestinal transplant.

This chain uses TRBV2 with TRBJ1-3; 8 positions agree with TRBD1. This CDR3 has 14 residues. V was pared by 4 bases and J by 2 bases, with 1 base of the junction left unmatched. Germline loops: CDR1 SNHLY, CDR2 FYNNEI. The CDR3 DNA follows: TGTGCCAGCAGTGGGACAGGGACTGGAAACACCATATATTTT. Translated, it gives CASSGTGTGNTIYF.

The DNA for the CDR3 is TGTGCCAGCAGTGAGAAGTTTTACAGCATCCGGTTGTTCTTT. Translated, it gives CASSEKFYSIRLFF. The chain couples TRBV6-1 to TRBJ1-1, with D unclear. The ends were cut back, 3 bases at V and 14 bases at J, with 22 bases in the middle. This CDR3 is 14 amino acids long. Looked up from germline, CDR1 is MNHNS and CDR2 is SASEGT.

This clone was seen only a few times. The rearrangement joins TRBV5-1 to TRBJ2-3; 10 bases match TRBD2. Germline loops: CDR1 SGHRS, CDR2 YFSETQ. The CDR3 consists of 15 residues. Germline trimming cut 7 bases from V and 6 bases from J; bases unmatched to any gene: 11. For the CDR3, the DNA is TGCGCCAGCGGACCACTAGCGGGACCTGGGGATACGCAGTATTTT. It codes for CASGPLAGPGDTQYF.

This clone has a handful of counts. The CDR3 bases are TGTGCCAGCAGTTACCTCCAGGGGACCGGGGAGCTGTTTTTT. Protein: CASSYLQGTGELFF. This chain links TRBV25-1 with TRBJ2-2, with D perhaps TRBD1 (6 bases). The CDR3 is 14 residues long. V was clipped by 5 bases and J by 5 bases, with 12 bases between them. CDR1 MGHDK and CDR2 SYGVNS come from the germline V gene.

V and J are TRBV2 and TRBJ1-2; D remains unclear. The CDR3 is made up of 12 amino acids. Between the trimmed V and J ends, which lost 6 bases and 7 bases, there was a span of 12 bases. CDR1 and CDR2 from the germline V gene are SNHLY and FYNNEI. CDR3 in DNA: TGTGCCAGCAGGAGTACCCGGAGTGGCTACACCTTC. This sequence encodes CASRSTRSGYTF.

In its sample, this clone was seen a few times. CDR3 sequence reads: CASSLTGFGAFF. In DNA form, the CDR3 reads TGTGCCAGCAGCCTGACAGGGTTCGGAGCTTTCTTT. The chain is built from TRBV9 and TRBJ1-1; 7 bases agree with TRBD1. CDR3 size: 12 residues. The V gene end was trimmed by 4 bases and the J gene end by 10 bases; junction bases not matched to a gene: 7. CDR1 and CDR2 from the germline V gene are SGDLS and YYNGEE.